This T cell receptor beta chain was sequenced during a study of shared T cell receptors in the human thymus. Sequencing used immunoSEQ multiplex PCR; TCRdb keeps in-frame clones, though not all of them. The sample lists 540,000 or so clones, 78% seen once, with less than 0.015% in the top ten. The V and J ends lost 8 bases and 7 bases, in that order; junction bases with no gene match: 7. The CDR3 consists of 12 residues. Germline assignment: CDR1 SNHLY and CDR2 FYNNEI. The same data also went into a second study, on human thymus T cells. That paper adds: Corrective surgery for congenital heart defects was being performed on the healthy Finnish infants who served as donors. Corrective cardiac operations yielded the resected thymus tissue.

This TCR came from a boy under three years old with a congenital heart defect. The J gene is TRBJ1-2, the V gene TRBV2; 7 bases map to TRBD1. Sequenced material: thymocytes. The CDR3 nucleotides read TGTGCCAGCCCTAGGGGGCGCTTTGGCTACACCTTC. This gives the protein CASPRGRFGYTF.